These 30 T cell receptor beta chains were all obtained from the same sample, sequenced in a study of vaccination effects on CD4 cells after COVID-19. The assay was immunoSEQ multiplex PCR, and TCRdb's table has in-frame clones only and misses some. The data contain about 45,000 clones, about 68% of them singletons. Under the ViraFEST assay, PBMC were stimulated with viral peptide pools so that antigen-specific CD4+ T cells expanded. Sequencing was performed afterwards. When more than 9 days of culture had elapsed, CD4+ T cells were isolated. Between March and December 2020, the person had a SARS-CoV-2 infection that PCR confirmed. No antigens are known for them. Specimen: CD4+ T cells from PBMCs cultured with a peptide pool, collected before COVID-19 vaccination. The source of these receptors is a human donor who had a prior SARS-CoV-2 infection.

The rearrangement uses TRBV2 and TRBJ2-3; D call uncertain. CDR3 length equals 13 residues. V was clipped by 2 bases and J by 6 bases, with 9 bases between them. CDR1 is SNHLY, CDR2 FYNNEI, per germline. This CDR3 reads CASSEQVTDTQYF. The CDR3 region has the DNA TGTGCCAGCAGTGAACAGGTGACGGATACGCAGTATTTT. The entire variable domain, with the rest obtained from reference TRBV2 and TRBJ2-3, is as follows: EPEVTQTPSHQVTQMGQEVILRCVPISNHLYFYWYRQILGQKVEFLVSFYNNEISEKSEIFDDQFSVERPDGSNFTLKIRSTKLEDSAMYFCASSEQVTDTQYFGPGTRLTVL.

This clone has a single count. The chain is built from TRBV5-1 and TRBJ2-3; 10 nucleotides agree with TRBD2. The CDR3 extends over 15 amino acids. Unmatched junction bases numbered 4, after V lost 4 bases and J lost 2 bases. Germline CDR1 and CDR2: SGHRS and YFSETQ. CDR3 in amino acids: CASSPGLATTDTQYF. DNA for the CDR3: TGCGCCAGCAGCCCGGGACTAGCGACCACAGATACGCAGTATTTT.

The CDR3 DNA follows: TGTGCCTGGAGAGGGGGTAACTCCTACAATGAGCAGTTCTTC. Amino acids: CAWRGGNSYNEQFF. The chain uses TRBV30 and TRBJ2-1, with D possibly TRBD1 on 6 matching bases. Germline lookup yields CDR1 GTSNPN and CDR2 SVGIG (reference sequence). V shed 3 bases and J shed 0 bases, with 9 bases lying between them. The CDR3 is made up of 14 amino acids.

The CDR3 sequence is CASSYSSEEDEQYF. Here the CDR3 DNA reads TGTGCCAGCAGTTACTCGAGTGAGGAGGACGAGCAGTACTTC. The chain carries TRBV6-6 and TRBJ2-7, with D perhaps matching TRBD2 (5 bases). The CDR3 runs 14 residues. Germline loops: CDR1 MNHNY, CDR2 SVGAGI (reference sequence). V lost 0 bases and J lost 5, with 11 bases in between.

The chain is built from TRBV6-6 and TRBJ1-2, with 7 positions matching TRBD1. Germline V gene sequence: CDR1 MNHNY, CDR2 SVGAGI (reference sequence). The CDR3 covers 14 residues. V gave up 8 bases and J gave up 2 bases; unmatched junction bases: 8. CDR3 protein: CASLPPGQNYGYTF. The CDR3 DNA follows: TGTGCCAGCCTCCCTCCGGGACAGAACTATGGCTACACCTTC.

The chain recombines TRBV15 with TRBJ1-4; 8 positions agree with TRBD1. Germline V CDR1 and CDR2: LNHNV, YYDKDF (reference sequence). Trimming cost V 2 bases and J 8 bases; bases outside gene matches: 4. There are 14 residues in the CDR3. The CDR3 region has the DNA TGTGCCACCAGCAGACAGGGGGCGCCGGAAAAACTGTTTTTT. Translating it yields CATSRQGAPEKLFF.

Only a few counts were recorded for this clone. The chain recombines TRBV11-3 with TRBJ2-2; no reliable D call. The CDR3 contains 11 residues. CDR1 SGHNT and CDR2 YENEEA come from the germline V gene. The V end was cut by 2 bases, the J end by 5 bases, with 0 bases between. The CDR3 DNA follows: TGTGCCAGCAGCTTAACCGGGGAGCTGTTTTTT. This translates into CASSLTGELFF. The full variable domain, in which reference TRBV11-3 and TRBJ2-2 provide the parts outside the CDR3, is EAGVVQSPRYKIIEKKQPVAFWCNPISGHNTLYWYLQNLGQGPELLIRYENEEAVDDSQLPKDRFSAERLKGVDSTLKIQPAELGDSAVYLCASSLTGELFFGEGSRLTVL.

The chain uses TRBV6-2 or TRBV6-3 and TRBJ1-2; tentatively, D is TRBD1 (5 bases). Per the germline V gene, CDR1 is MNHEY and CDR2 is SVGEGT. The CDR3 runs 17 residues. V gave up 2 bases and J gave up 3 bases, with 19 bases separating them. The CDR3: CASSYLGAILEDYGYTF. The DNA of the CDR3 is TGTGCCAGCAGTTACCTAGGGGCGATCCTCGAGGACTATGGCTACACCTTC.

This clone came up a few times. Here the CDR3 reads CASSRGQSPYEQYF. Written as DNA, the CDR3 is TGTGCCAGCAGCCGTGGACAGAGCCCCTACGAGCAGTACTTC. V usage is TRBV6-2 or TRBV6-3 and J usage is TRBJ2-7, with D possibly TRBD1 on 6 matching bases. The V and J ends lost 6 bases and 2 bases respectively, with 14 bases between them. CDR1 is MNHEY, CDR2 SVGEGT, per germline. The length of the CDR3 is 14 residues.

The chain uses TRBV12-3 or TRBV12-4 and TRBJ1-1; maybe TRBD1 (5 bases). V was pared by 6 bases and J by 6 bases, with 14 bases between. This CDR3 comprises 13 residues. CDR3 in DNA: TGTGCCAGCAGCCGGGACGGAGATTCTGAAGCTTTCTTT. Translated: CASSRDGDSEAFF.

V and J are TRBV5-4 and TRBJ1-1, with D possibly being TRBD1 (5 bases). CDR1 is SGHNT, CDR2 YYREEE, per germline (reference sequence). The CDR3 is made up of 16 amino acids. The V end was cut by 2 bases, the J end by 3 bases, with 17 bases between. Here the CDR3 DNA reads TGTGCCAGCAGCTTCCAGCAGGGTTGGGGGGACACTGAAGCTTTCTTT. Encoded protein: CASSFQQGWGDTEAFF.

This sequence joins TRBV9 and TRBJ1-1; 7 bases line up with TRBD1. Trimming at V came to 3 bases and at J to 0 bases, leaving 5 bases not matched to a gene. This CDR3 is 15 amino acids long. From germline, CDR1 is SGDLS and CDR2 YYNGEE. The CDR3 loop reads CASSARGQLNTEAFF. The CDR3 DNA follows: TGTGCCAGCAGCGCCCGGGGACAGCTGAACACTGAAGCTTTCTTT. Full variable domain (remainder filled in from reference TRBV9 and TRBJ1-1): DSGVTQTPKHLITATGQRVTLRCSPRSGDLSVYWYQQSLDQGLQFLIQYYNGEERAKGNILERFSAQQFPDLHSELNLSSLELGDSALYFCASSARGQLNTEAFFGQGTRLTVV.

The genes are TRBV19 and TRBJ2-7; 7 bases align to TRBD2. Germline-derived CDR1 and CDR2 are LNHDA and SQIVND (reference sequence). The length of the CDR3 is 15 residues. Trimming took 1 base from V and 3 from J; bases not matched to a gene: 6. This CDR3 is CASSIGGGRSYEQYF. The CDR3, as DNA: TGTGCCAGTAGTATAGGGGGGGGGAGAAGCTACGAGCAGTACTTC.

The chain combines TRBV27 with TRBJ1-1; D uncertain. Deletions cut 5 bases from V and 6 bases from J, with 10 bases between. Germline V lookup: CDR1 MNHEY, CDR2 SMNVEV (reference sequence). The CDR3 totals 12 residues. Here the CDR3 DNA reads TGTGCCAGCAGTCCCAACGGGGCTGAAGCTTTCTTT. Amino acids: CASSPNGAEAFF.

The chain uses TRBV11-1 and TRBJ2-7; 9 nucleotides line up with TRBD1. With V trimmed by 5 bases and J by 4 bases, 12 bases remained unmatched. There are 16 residues in the CDR3. Germline-derived CDR1 and CDR2 are SGHAT and FQDESV (reference sequence). In DNA, the CDR3 is TGTGCCAGCAGCCCCCGTCCGGGACAGGGAAAATACGAGCAGTACTTC. Its translation: CASSPRPGQGKYEQYF.

J is TRBJ1-2 and V is TRBV4-1, with unresolved D. Germline CDR1 is MGHRA and CDR2 is YSYEKL. V was shortened by 0 bases and J by 7 bases, with 12 bases between the two germline ends. The CDR3 length is 14 residues. The CDR3 loop is CASSQDPAGRGYTF. The CDR3 DNA reads as TGCGCCAGCAGCCAAGATCCGGCAGGTCGTGGCTACACCTTC.

The chain carries TRBV4-1 and TRBJ1-1, with D perhaps TRBD1 (5 bases). The V end lost 1 base, the J end lost 0 bases, and 30 bases lay between the germline ends. The germline V gene encodes CDR1 MGHRA and CDR2 YSYEKL. There are 22 residues in the CDR3. This chain's CDR3 is CASSQVFTGSGAGRFMNTEAFF. CDR3 DNA sequence: TGCGCCAGCAGCCAAGTTTTTACCGGAAGTGGGGCAGGGCGGTTTATGAACACTGAAGCTTTCTTT.

The gene calls are TRBV2 and TRBJ1-5, with D maybe TRBD1 (6 bases). V lost 4 bases, J lost 6 bases, and 16 bases lay in between. The CDR3 extends over 15 amino acids. CDR1 and CDR2 from the germline V gene are SNHLY and FYNNEI. CDR3 nucleotides: TGTGCCAGCAGTGGTGCGACAGGCGGAACTCAGCCCCAGCATTTT. Amino acids: CASSGATGGTQPQHF.

In DNA form, the CDR3 reads TGCAGCGCCCGGAAATTGGGGTCCTACGAGCAGTACTTC. Translation gives CSARKLGSYEQYF. The rearrangement joins TRBV29-1 to TRBJ2-7; no reliable D call. From germline, CDR1 is SQVTM and CDR2 ANQGSEA. The CDR3 has 13 residues. V lost 7 bases, J lost 1 base, and 14 bases lay in between.

CDR3 amino acids: CASSPNTGSQETQYF. For the CDR3, the DNA is TGTGCCAGCTCACCGAACACGGGCAGCCAAGAGACCCAGTACTTC. This chain connects TRBV18 to TRBJ2-5, with unresolved D. Per the germline V gene, CDR1 is KGHSH and CDR2 is LQKENI. The CDR3 runs 15 residues. Trimming shortened V by 3 bases and J by 1 base, and 12 bases separated the two germline ends.

CDR3 DNA sequence: TGTGCTAGTGGCGTAGCGGGGGGGAGCACAGATACGCAGTATTTT. As protein: CASGVAGGSTDTQYF. The chain has TRBV12-5 and TRBJ2-3; 11 bases agree with TRBD2. Germline loops: CDR1 LGHNT, CDR2 FRNRAP. The length of the CDR3 is 15 residues. After removal of 6 bases from V and 0 bases from J, the junction contained 2 bases not matched to a gene.

A single count supports this clone. This chain links TRBV6-2 or TRBV6-3 with TRBJ1-5; tentatively, D is TRBD1 (5 bases). Germline values: CDR1 MNHEY, CDR2 SVGEGT. CDR3 length: 14 amino acids. The V gene lost 6 bases and the J gene lost 5 bases, with 14 bases spanning the gap. CDR3 sequence: CASSSRQGDQPQHF. The CDR3 DNA sequence: TGTGCCAGCAGCTCACGGCAGGGCGATCAGCCCCAGCATTTT.

This clone was detected a few times. This chain uses TRBV5-1 with TRBJ2-2, with 9 bases fitting TRBD1. The CDR3 consists of 15 residues. Germline trimming cut 2 bases from V and 5 bases from J; bases unmatched to any gene: 4. Germline V gene lookup returns CDR1 SGHRS and CDR2 YFSETQ. The CDR3 spells CASSFGQGSTGELFF. The CDR3 coding sequence is TGCGCCAGCAGCTTCGGACAGGGGTCGACCGGGGAGCTGTTTTTT. The whole variable domain, filled in from reference TRBV5-1 and TRBJ2-2, reads KAGVTQTPRYLIKTRGQQVTLSCSPISGHRSVSWYQQTPGQGLQFLFEYFSETQRNKGNFPGRFSGRQFSNSRSEMNVSTLELGDSALYLCASSFGQGSTGELFFGEGSRLTVL.

The chain combines TRBV7-2 with TRBJ2-5; TRBD1 agrees at 11 bases. The germline V gene encodes CDR1 SGHTA and CDR2 FQGNSA. This CDR3 has 15 amino acids. V shed 3 bases and J 7 bases; nucleotides not matched to a gene: 7. The CDR3 nucleotides read TGTGCCAGCAGCTTTAGCGGGACAGGGGGATTGACCCAGTACTTC. This sequence encodes CASSFSGTGGLTQYF.

This rearrangement joins TRBV6-5 to TRBJ2-1; the match to TRBD2 covers 7 bases. The CDR3 is 15 residues long. Germline V CDR1 and CDR2: MNHEY, SVGAGI. V trimming: 10 bases; J trimming: 0 bases; junction bases outside the gene matches: 9. CDR3 residues: CATLGAGHSYNEQFF. DNA for the CDR3: TGTGCCACACTGGGAGCGGGGCACTCCTACAATGAGCAGTTCTTC.

This sequence joins TRBV18 and TRBJ1-3; D call uncertain. The CDR3 is 16 residues long. V was cut by 1 base and J by 1 base, with 11 bases left in between. The germline V gene has CDR1 KGHSH and CDR2 LQKENI. This CDR3 reads CASSPQGGGSGNTIYF. In DNA, the CDR3 is TGTGCCAGCTCACCACAGGGCGGAGGATCTGGAAACACCATATATTTT.

Relative to its sample, this clone is medium-sized. The gene calls are TRBV2 and TRBJ2-3, with 10 bases identical to TRBD2. The CDR3 sequence is 15 residues long. Germline-derived CDR1 and CDR2 are SNHLY and FYNNEI. The V gene end was trimmed by 6 bases and the J gene end by 2 bases; junction bases not matched to a gene: 5. The CDR3 DNA reads TGTGCCAGCAGGGCCGGGACTAGCGACACAGATACGCAGTATTTT. Amino acid sequence: CASRAGTSDTDTQYF.

The rearrangement links TRBV10-1 to TRBJ1-2, with 8 bases that match TRBD1. This CDR3 is built from 20 residues. CDR1 is WNHNN, CDR2 SYGVQD, per germline (reference sequence). With 0 bases clipped from V and 6 bases from J, the junction kept 21 bases outside the gene matches. The CDR3 nucleotides are TGCGCCAGCAGTGAGTCCAAACCGGGACAGGACGAACTGAGAGACGATGGCTACACCTTC. Its protein product is CASSESKPGQDELRDDGYTF.

The J gene is TRBJ2-7, the V gene TRBV2; TRBD1 aligns across 9 bases. With V trimmed by 4 bases and J by 12 bases, 10 bases remained unmatched. The CDR3 length is 13 residues. CDR1 and CDR2 from the germline V gene are SNHLY and FYNNEI. The CDR3 loop reads CASSALLTGGLYF. CDR3 DNA: TGTGCCAGCAGTGCCTTACTAACAGGGGGCTTGTACTTC.

The chain couples TRBV4-2 to TRBJ1-2; 9 nucleotides align to TRBD1. Germline V gives CDR1 LGHNA, CDR2 YNFKEQ. CDR3 length: 14 amino acids. Losses at the gene ends were 4 bases for V and 8 bases for J; bases not matched to a gene: 8. The CDR3 here is CASSLGDRVGGYTF. In DNA, the CDR3 is TGTGCCAGCAGCCTTGGGGACAGGGTCGGAGGCTACACCTTC.